This T cell receptor (beta chain) was profiled in a study of blood T cells in healthy people across ages. Sample-barcoded 5' priming and a J-beta primer mix drove a second PCR of roughly 6 to 12 cycles. Sequencing recovered at least 3 million CDR3-containing paired-end reads from each sample. TCRdb fed the 5' RACE reads into MiXCR, producing one record per CDR3 protein. This table has some 900,000 distinct CDR3 sequences, around 30% appearing once. Ten or more counts support this clonotype. Its antigen is unknown. Per germline, CDR1 LNHDA and CDR2 SQIVND (reference sequence). The CDR3 is made up of 16 amino acids. V lost 6 bases and J lost 0, with 15 bases in between. Study findings and constraints: Conclusively comparing naive with antigen-experienced cells was impossible with unsorted PBMCs. TCR beta diversity tracked closely with naive T cell percentage. Long-lived and aged donors differed, with more naive CD4+ cells and higher diversity in the long-lived.

The chain links TRBV19 to TRBJ2-4, with D possibly TRBD1 on 6 matching bases. The sample consisted of blood. The TCR sequence derives from a woman older than 75 in good health. The CDR3 DNA reads as TGTGCCAGTAGCCCATGGGGCAGGGGAGCCAAAAACATTCAGTACTTC. Protein product: CASSPWGRGAKNIQYF.